This T cell receptor beta chain was sequenced in a study of T cell responses to AZD1222 COVID-19 vaccine. Across the study: The analysis combined second doses at about 4 or about 12 weeks.

This clone showed up just once. Some clones are missing from TCRdb's copy, which holds only in-frame ones; the method was immunoSEQ multiplex PCR. The sample consists of around 200,000 clones, roughly 90% of them appearing once. The germline V gene encodes CDR1 MDHEN and CDR2 SYDVKM. V lost 7 bases and J lost 0, with 6 bases in between. The CDR3 length is 12 residues. The source was peripheral blood, collected on day 0 of AZD1222 vaccination. V usage is TRBV28 and J usage is TRBJ1-2; no clear D. This clonotype was obtained from an adult in good health. CDR3 nucleotides: TGTGCCAGCACCAAACCTAACTATGGCTACACCTTC. Its translation is CASTKPNYGYTF.